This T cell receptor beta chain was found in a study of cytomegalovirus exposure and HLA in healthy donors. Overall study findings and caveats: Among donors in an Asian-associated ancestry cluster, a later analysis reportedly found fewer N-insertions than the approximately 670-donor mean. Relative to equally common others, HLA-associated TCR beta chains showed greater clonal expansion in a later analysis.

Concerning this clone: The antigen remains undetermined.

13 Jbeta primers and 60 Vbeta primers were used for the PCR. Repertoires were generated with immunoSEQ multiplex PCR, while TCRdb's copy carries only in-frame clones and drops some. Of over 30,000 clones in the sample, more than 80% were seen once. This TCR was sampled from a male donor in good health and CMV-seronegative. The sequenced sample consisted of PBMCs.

CDR3 coding DNA: TGTGCCAGCAAGAATAGCCTTTCCCGAGATACGCAGTATTTT. Its translation: CASKNSLSRDTQYF. This rearrangement joins TRBV2 to TRBJ2-3; D call uncertain. V lost 7 bases and J lost 5, with 16 bases in between. The CDR3 spans 14 residues. CDR1 SNHLY and CDR2 FYNNEI come from the germline V gene. Full variable domain (outside the CDR3, taken from reference TRBV2 and TRBJ2-3): EPEVTQTPSHQVTQMGQEVILRCVPISNHLYFYWYRQILGQKVEFLVSFYNNEISEKSEIFDDQFSVERPDGSNFTLKIRSTKLEDSAMYFCASKNSLSRDTQYFGPGTRLTVL.